The 10 T cell receptor beta chains presented below share a single source sample, sequenced in a study of blood T cell repertoires in COVID-19. Sequencing was performed with immunoSEQ multiplex PCR; in TCRdb, only in-frame clones are kept and a portion is missing. In the table there are nearly 250,000 clones, approximately 82% of which are singletons. The source material was peripheral blood. Receptors originate from an elderly woman with acute or convalescent COVID-19.

The rearrangement joins TRBV21-1 to TRBJ1-5; TRBD1, the table's D call, was not compared with the DNA. TRBV21-1 is designated a pseudogene. The CDR3 length is 19 residues. The CDR3: CASSKEEGRTGVENQPQHF. In DNA, the CDR3 is TGTGCCAGCAGCAAAGAGGAGGGCAGGACAGGGGTGGAGAATCAGCCCCAGCATTTT.

This chain links TRBV12-5 with TRBJ2-1; TRBD2 aligns across 12 bases. Losses at the gene ends were 7 bases for V and 0 bases for J; bases not matched to a gene: 10. This CDR3 contains 18 residues. CDR1 is LGHNT and CDR2 is FRNRAP in the germline V gene. In DNA, the CDR3 is TGTGCTAGTGCCTCCACAACGACTAGCGGGGGCTCCTACAATGAGCAGTTCTTC. This translates into CASASTTTSGGSYNEQFF.

This chain links TRBV6-5 with TRBJ2-2, with 7 bases identical to TRBD1. The CDR3 sequence is 14 residues long. J gave up 5 bases and V 6 bases, and 6 bases lay outside the gene matches. CDR1 is MNHEY and CDR2 is SVGAGI in the germline V gene. The DNA for the CDR3 is TGTGCCAGCAGACCACAGGGGAGAACCGGGGAGCTGTTTTTT. Amino acids: CASRPQGRTGELFF.

The CDR3 loop reads CASSQDFGRDYEQYF. CDR3 nucleotide sequence: TGTGCCAGCAGCCAAGACTTTGGTCGCGACTACGAGCAGTACTTC. The chain carries TRBV4-2 and TRBJ2-7, with D uncertain. The CDR3 covers 15 residues. The ends were cut back, 0 bases at V and 3 bases at J, with 12 bases in the middle. The germline CDR1 and CDR2 sequences are LGHNA and YNFKEQ.

The rearrangement uses TRBV19 and TRBJ1-4; D gene uncertain. V lost 1 base to trimming and J lost 4 bases, with 7 bases between them. The CDR3 has 14 residues. CDR1 and CDR2 (germline): LNHDA, SQIVND (reference sequence). The CDR3: CASSIAGVNEKLFF. The CDR3 DNA reads TGTGCCAGTAGTATAGCCGGGGTTAATGAAAAACTGTTTTTT.

The chain uses TRBV5-4 and TRBJ2-7; weak D call: TRBD1 (5 bases). With 3 bases removed from V and 6 bases from J, the gap between germline ends came to 13 bases. Germline CDR1 is SGHNT and CDR2 is YYREEE (reference sequence). This CDR3 is 13 amino acids long. The DNA of the CDR3 is TGTGCCAGCAGCTATAACAGGAGAGCCGAGCAGTACTTC. As protein: CASSYNRRAEQYF.

The genes are TRBV6-2 or TRBV6-3 and TRBJ2-1, with a tentative D call TRBD2 (5 bases). Germline V lookup: CDR1 MNHEY, CDR2 SVGEGT. This CDR3 has 15 residues. V was clipped by 4 bases and J by 10 bases, with 20 bases between them. CDR3 sequence reads: CASSSRVGGFREQFF. The CDR3 DNA follows: TGTGCCAGCAGTTCGCGGGTAGGTGGGTTTCGGGAGCAGTTCTTC.

V gene TRBV14 combines with J gene TRBJ1-2; D is unresolved. V lost 1 base and J 4 bases, leaving 10 bases between the germline ends. Germline V lookup: CDR1 SGHDN, CDR2 FVKESK. This CDR3 region has 14 residues. The CDR3 spells CASSQGGSAYGYTF. CDR3 coding DNA: TGTGCCAGCAGCCAAGGTGGCAGCGCCTATGGCTACACCTTC.

The CDR3 DNA reads TGCAGTGCTAGTGGCGGGGCAGGGGGTAGGGGCACTGAAGCTTTCTTT. It yields the protein CSASGGAGGRGTEAFF. The V and J genes are TRBV20-1 and TRBJ1-1, with 7 nucleotides matching TRBD1. The CDR3 runs 16 residues. V lost 3 bases to trimming and J lost 4 bases; unmatched junction nucleotides: 14. The germline V gene encodes CDR1 DFQATT and CDR2 SNEGSKA (reference sequence).

This clone was picked up one time. This sequence joins TRBV5-1 and TRBJ1-1, with TRBD1 matching 7 bases. The CDR3 is made up of 15 amino acids. Germline CDR1 reads SGHRS; CDR2 reads YFSETQ. V was pared by 4 bases and J by 2 bases, with 8 bases of the junction left unmatched. CDR3 DNA: TGCGCCAGCAGCGTCTCGTCAGGGGGTAACACTGAAGCTTTCTTT. Translated: CASSVSSGGNTEAFF.